The source of this T cell receptor (beta chain) is a study of OX40 agonist ivuxolimab in advanced cancers. Trimming cost V 5 bases and J 7 bases; bases outside gene matches: 8. CDR1 ENHRY and CDR2 SYGVKD come from the germline V gene. This CDR3 is built from 14 residues. The data were produced by immunoSEQ multiplex PCR, yet TCRdb's version contains in-frame clones alone and is incomplete. Among 90,000 to 100,000 clones listed, roughly 83% were seen once. This clone came up a few times. The chain has TRBV10-3 and TRBJ2-4; TRBD1 aligns across 7 bases. The TCR comes from an adult with an advanced solid tumor such as melanoma, head and neck, liver or kidney cancer. The material was CD4+ or CD8+ T cells sorted from blood, obtained in a trial of the OX40 agonist ivuxolimab. CDR3 sequence: CAISRQGLGNIQYF. The CDR3 nucleotides read TGTGCCATCAGTAGACAGGGTTTAGGGAACATTCAGTACTTC.